Each of the 10 T cell receptor beta chains below was sequenced from the same sample in a study of blood T cells in healthy people across ages. Through a sample-barcoded 5' primer and a J-beta primer mix, a second PCR was run for roughly 6 to 11 cycles. MiXCR was run by TCRdb on the 5' RACE reads, yielding one entry per CDR3 protein. The sample records hundreds of thousands of distinct CDR3 sequences, around 32% being singletons. The sequenced sample was blood. All receptors come from an elderly woman in good health.

Only a few counts were recorded for this clonotype. The genes are TRBV2 and TRBJ2-6; 7 bases match TRBD1. The trim removed 4 bases at V and 0 bases at J, leaving 9 bases unmatched. Per the germline V gene, CDR1 is SNHLY and CDR2 is FYNNEI. The CDR3 extends over 18 amino acids. CDR3 in amino acids: CASSVKQGPSSGANVLTF. The CDR3 coding sequence is TGTGCCAGCAGTGTGAAACAGGGGCCAAGCTCTGGGGCCAACGTCCTGACTTTC.

The chain recombines TRBV18 with TRBJ1-6; D unresolved. CDR3 size: 14 residues. CDR1 is KGHSH and CDR2 is LQKENI in the germline V gene. The germline V and J ends were trimmed by 3 bases and 8 bases, with 11 bases remaining between them. CDR3 protein: CASSPLGQDSPLHF. The CDR3 DNA is TGTGCCAGCTCACCCCTGGGCCAGGATTCACCCCTCCACTTT.

This clonotype came up many times. V gene TRBV20-1 combines with J gene TRBJ2-4, with 10 bases fitting TRBD2. The CDR3 sequence is 16 residues long. Germline CDR1 and CDR2: DFQATT and SNEGSKA (reference sequence). Unmatched junction bases numbered 10, after V lost 1 base and J lost 7 bases. CDR3 residues: CSARVRVAGGENIQYF. Written as DNA, the CDR3 is TGCAGTGCTAGAGTGCGAGTAGCGGGGGGCGAGAACATTCAGTACTTC.

To note about this clonotype: With a much larger clone just one base away, this may be a read error. The rearrangement joins TRBV5-1 to TRBJ2-1; a possible D gene is TRBD1 (6 bases). The J call may not be correct, given that the DNA end is closer to TRBJ2-7. CDR3 length: 14 residues. Germline CDR1 SGHRS, CDR2 YFSETQ. CDR3 protein: CASSFADRYNEQYF. In nucleotides, the CDR3 is TGCGCCAGCAGCTTCGCGGACAGATACAATGAGCAGTACTTC.

V gene TRBV2 combines with J gene TRBJ2-3; no reliable D call. V was cut by 4 bases and J by 6 bases, with 23 bases left in between. The germline CDR1 and CDR2 sequences are SNHLY and FYNNEI. The CDR3 sequence is 17 residues long. CDR3 protein: CASSVQGWRSVVDTQYF. The CDR3 nucleotides are TGTGCCAGCAGTGTCCAAGGCTGGCGTTCCGTTGTGGATACGCAGTATTTT.

For this clonotype: A much bigger clone sits one base away, suggesting this may be a read error. The V call is TRBV9, the J call TRBJ2-7; a possible D gene is TRBD2 (6 bases). Germline-derived CDR1 and CDR2 are SGDLS and YYNGEE. Trimming removed 0 bases from V and 3 bases from J, with 13 bases in between. There are 15 residues in the CDR3. The CDR3 sequence is CASSVAGTADYEQYF. The CDR3 DNA reads TGTGCCAGCAGCGTAGCCGGGACTGCGGACTACGAGCAGTACTTC.

The table lists this clonotype with many counts. The rearrangement uses TRBV4-3 and TRBJ1-2, with 9 nucleotides matching TRBD1. The CDR3 has 16 residues. Per the germline V gene, CDR1 is LGHNA and CDR2 is YSLEER. Unmatched junction bases numbered 6, after V lost 0 bases and J lost 4 bases. The CDR3 bases are TGCGCCAGCAGCCAAGATACGGCGGGACAGGGCTATGGCTACACCTTC. Its translation: CASSQDTAGQGYGYTF.

The CDR3 region is CAWSPRGPQNTEAFF. In DNA, the CDR3 is TGTGCCTGGAGTCCCCGAGGACCGCAGAACACTGAAGCTTTCTTT. V and J are TRBV30 and TRBJ1-1; the D is unclear. There are 15 residues in the CDR3. Deletions cut 2 bases from V and 1 base from J, with 14 bases between. Per germline, CDR1 GTSNPN and CDR2 SVGIG (reference sequence).

V usage is TRBV6-2 or TRBV6-3 and J usage is TRBJ2-4; 11 bases are a match to TRBD2. TRBJ2-7 matches the DNA end more closely, so the J call is doubtful. CDR1 and CDR2 (germline): MNHEY, SVGEGT. The CDR3 sequence is 13 residues long. CDR3: CASRGLADYEQYF. The DNA of the CDR3 is TGTGCCAGCAGGGGACTAGCGGACTACGAGCAGTACTTC.

This clonotype showed up many times. The chain links TRBV7-2 to TRBJ1-2; D perhaps matches TRBD1 (5 bases). The CDR3 is made up of 13 amino acids. The V gene lost 5 bases and the J gene lost 4 bases, with 11 bases spanning the gap. CDR1 and CDR2 from the germline V gene are SGHTA and FQGNSA. The CDR3 sequence is CASSEGRIYGYTF. The CDR3 nucleotides read TGTGCCAGCAGCGAGGGGCGGATCTATGGCTACACCTTC. Variable domain in full (rest from reference TRBV7-2 and TRBJ1-2): GAGVSQSPSNKVTEKGKDVELRCDPISGHTALYWYRQSLGQGLEFLIYFQGNSAPDKSGLPSDRFSAERTGGSVSTLTIQRTQQEDSAVYLCASSEGRIYGYTFGSGTRLTVV.